A single sample is the source of the 32 T cell receptor beta chains below, sequenced in a study of T-cell reconstitution after alpha-beta-depleted transplantation in children. Library preparation (for TCRbeta) was performed with unique molecular identifiers. TCRdb re-called the PCR reads with MiXCR, one entry per CDR3 protein. The sample lists roughly 500,000 distinct CDR3 sequences, 32% occurring once. The material was PBMCs from the stem cell graft donor, obtained from the stem cell graft. The origin of the receptors is a human donor who donated a stem cell graft to a child with aplastic anemia.

This clonotype appeared once. V and J are TRBV6-5 and TRBJ1-2, with TRBD1 matching 8 bases. Germline assignment: CDR1 MNHEY and CDR2 SVGAGI. The CDR3 contains 14 residues. V shed 2 bases, J shed 4 bases, and the junction held 3 bases outside the gene matches. CDR3 in amino acids: CASSYGQGGYGYTF. For the CDR3, the DNA is TGTGCCAGCAGTTACGGACAGGGAGGCTATGGCTACACCTTC.

This clonotype occurred a few times. The V gene is TRBV27, the J gene TRBJ1-1, with D maybe TRBD1 (6 bases). V was trimmed by 4 bases and J by 1 base, leaving 10 bases between them. Germline CDR1 MNHEY, CDR2 SMNVEV (reference sequence). The CDR3 is 14 amino acids. The CDR3: CASSYIQGNTEAFF. The CDR3 region has the DNA TGTGCCAGCAGTTATATACAGGGGAACACTGAAGCTTTCTTT.

This rearrangement joins TRBV7-1 to TRBJ2-1; 8 nucleotides line up with TRBD1. TRBV7-1 is marked as an open reading frame, function uncertain. The CDR3 sequence is 15 residues long. V dropped 3 bases and J dropped 4; count of bases not matched to a gene: 5. CDR3 loop: CASSSSGQEYNEQFF. In DNA, the CDR3 is TGTGCCAGCAGCTCGTCGGGACAGGAGTACAATGAGCAGTTCTTC.

This clonotype was seen only a few times. The chain is built from TRBV5-6 and TRBJ2-7; D is undetermined. The CDR3 is made up of 14 amino acids. The V end was cut by 0 bases, the J end by 4 bases, with 11 bases between. Germline V gene sequence: CDR1 SGHDT, CDR2 YYEEEE. CDR3 sequence (DNA): TGTGCCAGCAGCTTGGCCGGGCTCCGGTACGAGCAGTACGTC. Amino acids: CASSLAGLRYEQYV.

The V and J genes are TRBV11-2 and TRBJ2-5, with 7 positions matching TRBD1. This CDR3 is 15 amino acids long. The V and J ends lost 3 bases and 2 bases, in that order; junction bases with no gene match: 6. Germline values: CDR1 SGHAT, CDR2 FQNNGV. The chain's CDR3 is CASSFQGGGQETQYF. The CDR3 coding sequence is TGTGCCAGCAGCTTCCAAGGGGGCGGACAAGAGACCCAGTACTTC.

Comments on this clonotype: One end of the junction varies from germline; a read error may be responsible. This chain joins TRBV9 and TRBJ2-1; 8 bases agree with TRBD2. This CDR3 spans 15 amino acids. In germline, CDR1 is SGDLS, CDR2 YYNGEE. The CDR3 spells CASSGSGAAHNEQFF. The CDR3 coding sequence is TGTGCAAGCAGCGGTAGCGGGGCCGCCCACAATGAGCAGTTCTTC.

The CDR3 region has the DNA TGTGCCACCAGCAGAGATCGCTCGGCAGGCGGGACTGAAGCTTTCTTT. Translating gives CATSRDRSAGGTEAFF. This chain connects TRBV15 to TRBJ1-1, with D unresolved. The CDR3 has 16 residues. Germline CDR1 LNHNV, CDR2 YYDKDF (reference sequence). Trimming pared 0 bases from V and 5 bases from J, leaving 16 bases between.

This clonotype was seen more than once but under ten times. The V and J genes are TRBV12-3 or TRBV12-4 and TRBJ2-7, with D perhaps matching TRBD1 (5 bases). With 2 bases removed from V and 6 bases from J, the gap between germline ends came to 14 bases. The CDR3 spans 14 residues. CDR3 nucleotides: TGTGCCAGCAGTTTAAGCGCCAGGGTAATCGAGCAGTACTTC. Its protein is CASSLSARVIEQYF.

The chain is built from TRBV20-1 and TRBJ1-1, with D possibly being TRBD1 (6 bases). Germline values: CDR1 DFQATT, CDR2 SNEGSKA (reference sequence). The CDR3 has 14 residues. V gave up 5 bases and J gave up 4 bases, with 17 bases separating them. For the CDR3, the DNA is TGCAGTGCTCGGCGGGGGGCGCCGGGCACTGAAGCTTTCTTT. It translates to CSARRGAPGTEAFF.

There are a few counts of this clonotype. This rearrangement joins TRBV10-3 to TRBJ2-2; 14 bases map to TRBD2. The junction had 9 bases not matched to a gene; V was cut back by 6 bases and J by 6 bases. Germline values: CDR1 ENHRY, CDR2 SYGVKD. There are 17 residues in the CDR3. This chain's CDR3 is CAIRPGLAGEESGELFF. The CDR3 nucleotides read TGTGCCATCAGGCCGGGACTAGCGGGAGAAGAATCCGGGGAGCTGTTTTTT.

This clonotype appeared a few times. V and J are TRBV10-3 and TRBJ1-1; 8 bases match TRBD1. The length of the CDR3 is 12 residues. Germline V gene data show CDR1 as ENHRY and CDR2 as SYGVKD. The CDR3 coding sequence is TGTGCGCACGGACAGGGCGGGACTGAAGCTTTCTTT. Translation: CAHGQGGTEAFF.

The chain recombines TRBV20-1 with TRBJ2-5; no clear D. Germline V gives CDR1 DFQATT, CDR2 SNEGSKA (reference sequence). V was cut by 6 bases and J by 2 bases, with 16 bases left in between. The CDR3 extends over 14 amino acids. The DNA of the CDR3 is TGCAGTGCCCTCCCGCGGATCCAACAAGAGACCCAGTACTTC. It translates to CSALPRIQQETQYF.

This rearrangement joins TRBV18 to TRBJ2-2; possible D gene TRBD2, 6 bases. CDR1 is KGHSH, CDR2 LQKENI, per germline. With 3 bases removed from V and 7 bases from J, the gap between germline ends came to 12 bases. This CDR3 is built from 14 residues. CDR3 sequence reads: CASSPRRVDGELFF. Here the CDR3 DNA reads TGTGCCAGCTCACCCCGGAGGGTCGACGGGGAGCTGTTTTTT.

This rearrangement joins TRBV5-1 to TRBJ2-5, with no clear D. Germline values: CDR1 SGHRS, CDR2 YFSETQ. The CDR3 loop spans 13 amino acids. Trimming took off 2 bases at V and 7 bases at J, with 12 bases between the two ends. CDR3 in DNA: TGCGCCAGCAGCTTTACGGTGCCGGCGACCCAGTACTTC. It is translated as CASSFTVPATQYF.

This chain links TRBV19 with TRBJ1-5, with 7 positions matching TRBD1. Germline V lookup: CDR1 LNHDA, CDR2 SQIVND (reference sequence). V trimming: 3 bases; J trimming: 6 bases; junction bases outside the gene matches: 11. The CDR3 runs 16 residues. The DNA for the CDR3 is TGTGCCAGTAGTATTCGCGGGGAGGGGGCAGGTCAGCCCCAGCATTTT. Its translation: CASSIRGEGAGQPQHF.

This clonotype was detected only a few times. This chain uses TRBV6-1 with TRBJ1-5; D not resolved. The CDR3 loop spans 14 amino acids. V lost 3 bases and J lost 4, with 10 bases in between. CDR1 MNHNS and CDR2 SASEGT come from the germline V gene. The CDR3 DNA sequence: TGTGCCAGCAGTGATGCCGGGAAAAATCAGCCCCAGCATTTT. Protein: CASSDAGKNQPQHF.

This clonotype was seen only a few times. V gene TRBV5-1 combines with J gene TRBJ1-1; TRBD1 matches at 12 bases. There are 14 residues in the CDR3. The trim removed 1 base at V and 11 bases at J, leaving 6 bases unmatched. Per germline, CDR1 SGHRS and CDR2 YFSETQ. The CDR3: CASSLSGTGGSAFF. CDR3 nucleotide sequence: TGCGCCAGCAGCTTGTCCGGGACAGGGGGCTCGGCTTTCTTT.

This clonotype has a handful of counts. The V call is TRBV7-3, the J call TRBJ2-1, with D possibly being TRBD2 (7 bases). There are 16 residues in the CDR3. Germline values: CDR1 SGHTA, CDR2 FQGTGA. V dropped 5 bases and J dropped 5 bases, with 19 bases sitting between them. CDR3 loop: CASSLGGAGFDNEQFF. The CDR3 DNA sequence: TGTGCCAGCAGCCTAGGGGGAGCGGGATTTGACAATGAGCAGTTCTTC.

V gene TRBV4-3 combines with J gene TRBJ2-1; 12 bases line up with TRBD2. The germline V gene encodes CDR1 LGHNA and CDR2 YSLEER. Trimming cost V 5 bases and J 5 bases; bases outside gene matches: 7. The CDR3 contains 16 residues. This CDR3 reads CASSSRLAGAHNEQFF. The CDR3 DNA reads as TGCGCCAGCAGCTCGAGACTAGCGGGAGCCCACAATGAGCAGTTCTTC.

This clonotype was observed a few times. The CDR3 nucleotides are TGCAGCGTGATTGCAGATACGCAGTATTTT. Translation gives CSVIADTQYF. The chain carries TRBV29-1 and TRBJ2-3; D gene uncertain. V was cut by 6 bases and J by 4 bases, with 5 bases left in between. The CDR3 sequence is 10 residues long. CDR1 is SQVTM, CDR2 ANQGSEA, per germline.

In this sample, this clonotype turned up a few times. This chain joins TRBV20-1 and TRBJ1-2; the D gene is possibly TRBD1 (6 bases). Germline CDR1 reads DFQATT; CDR2 reads SNEGSKA (reference sequence). V was trimmed by 6 bases and J by 1 base, leaving 18 bases between them. The CDR3 length is 15 residues. CDR3 DNA: TGCAGTGCCCCCTCCTTGGACAGTGTTAACTATGGCTACACCTTC. Amino acid sequence: CSAPSLDSVNYGYTF.

The V call is TRBV5-6, the J call TRBJ2-1; perhaps D is TRBD1 or TRBD2 (5 bases each). V lost 0 bases to trimming and J lost 9 bases, with 19 bases between them. Germline-derived CDR1 and CDR2 are SGHDT and YYEEEE. The CDR3 has 16 residues. CDR3 DNA sequence: TGTGCCAGCAGCTTGGCGCGGGCAGGAGGACATGGTGAGCAGTTCTTC. Translation gives CASSLARAGGHGEQFF.

In its sample, this clonotype was seen a few times. The CDR3 nucleotides are TGCGCCAGCAGCCAAGAGCACAGAGCCTACGAGCAGTACTTC. This gives the protein CASSQEHRAYEQYF. The chain couples TRBV4-3 to TRBJ2-7; D uncertain. V was cut by 0 bases and J by 2 bases, with 8 bases left in between. The CDR3 covers 14 residues. The V gene's germline CDR1 is LGHNA and CDR2 YSLEER.

This chain joins TRBV7-2 and TRBJ2-5; possibly TRBD1 or TRBD2 for D (6 bases each). This CDR3 has 15 residues. Per the germline V gene, CDR1 is SGHTA and CDR2 is FQGNSA. V was cut by 0 bases and J by 2 bases, with 10 bases left in between. This CDR3 is CASSLASGAQETQYF. CDR3 sequence (DNA): TGTGCCAGCAGCTTAGCGTCGGGGGCTCAAGAGACCCAGTACTTC.

This clonotype appeared a few times. The chain is built from TRBV7-2 and TRBJ2-3, with 7 positions matching TRBD2. CDR1 and CDR2 from the germline V gene are SGHTA and FQGNSA. V shed 6 bases, J shed 3 bases, and the junction held 3 bases outside the gene matches. CDR3 length equals 13 residues. The CDR3 nucleotides read TGTGCCAGCAGGCTCGGGGGGACAGATACGCAGTATTTT. Protein: CASRLGGTDTQYF.

On this clonotype itself: The junction departs from the called germline gene at one end, perhaps through a read error. The chain couples TRBV5-1 to TRBJ1-1; D ambiguous. CDR1 and CDR2 (germline): SGHRS, YFSETQ. This CDR3 contains 13 residues. The CDR3 DNA follows: TGTGCCAGCTCACCATCGGGAGGAACTGAAGCTTTCTTT. Translated: CASSPSGGTEAFF.

This clonotype was counted between two and nine times. The genes are TRBV19 and TRBJ1-5, with 11 nucleotides matching TRBD1. The length of the CDR3 is 15 residues. Unmatched junction bases numbered 11, after V lost 7 bases and J lost 9 bases. CDR1 is LNHDA and CDR2 is SQIVND in the germline V gene (reference sequence). The CDR3 nucleotides read TGTGCCAGTACCACGGGACAGGGGGTAGTAGGGCCCCAGCATTTT. It translates to CASTTGQGVVGPQHF.

This clonotype has more than one count but fewer than ten. This chain joins TRBV12-3 or TRBV12-4 and TRBJ2-3; D remains unclear. The CDR3 runs 11 residues. V was cut by 9 bases and J by 2 bases, with 6 bases left in between. The CDR3 nucleotides read TGTGCCAGTAAAACCACAGATACGCAGTATTTT. Translated, it gives CASKTTDTQYF.

The chain links TRBV5-8 to TRBJ2-1, with D tentatively TRBD1 or TRBD2 (5 bases each). Germline CDR1 is SGHTS and CDR2 is YDEGEE. Trimming left V 3 bases short and J 5 bases short, with 12 bases between. The length of the CDR3 is 14 residues. The CDR3 sequence is CASSWKGPNNEQFF. CDR3 DNA sequence: TGTGCCAGCAGCTGGAAGGGACCTAACAATGAGCAGTTCTTC.

V and J are TRBV5-1 and TRBJ2-3; perhaps TRBD2 as D (6 bases). This CDR3 spans 14 amino acids. Germline CDR1 and CDR2: SGHRS and YFSETQ. Trimming shortened V by 2 bases and J by 3 bases, and 10 bases separated the two germline ends. CDR3 in DNA: TGCGCCAGCAGCTTTAGCGGTAAAACAGATACGCAGTATTTT. Its protein product is CASSFSGKTDTQYF.

This clonotype showed up just once. The chain combines TRBV9 with TRBJ2-1; 13 positions agree with TRBD2. The CDR3 is 14 amino acids. With V trimmed by 5 bases and J by 10 bases, 6 bases remained unmatched. Looked up from germline, CDR1 is SGDLS and CDR2 is YYNGEE. CDR3: CASSGPGLAGEQFF. DNA of the CDR3: TGTGCCAGCAGTGGCCCGGGACTAGCGGGGGAGCAGTTCTTC.

V usage is TRBV4-2 and J usage is TRBJ2-1; D might be TRBD2 (6 bases). The CDR3 contains 16 residues. Germline CDR1 and CDR2: LGHNA and YNFKEQ. Trimming removed 1 base at V and 2 bases at J, with 12 bases between. CDR3 DNA: TGTGCCAGCAGCCAAGCCGGGGGTCTGGCCTACAATGAGCAGTTCTTC. Protein sequence: CASSQAGGLAYNEQFF.